The clone carrying this T cell receptor beta chain was seen at least ten times. Germline trimming cut 5 bases from V and 5 bases from J; bases unmatched to any gene: 6. There are 14 residues in the CDR3. The germline gives CDR1 SGHTA, CDR2 FQGTGA. TCRdb recomputed calls from the RT-PCR reads with MiXCR, one row per CDR3 protein. The repertoire holds about 680,000 distinct CDR3 sequences, with approximately 14% as singletons. This TCR was recovered from a female donor in good health, serving as a healthy control. This chain uses TRBV7-3 with TRBJ2-1; 7 bases align to TRBD2. The sequenced sample was memory CD4+ T cells from blood. The CDR3 spells CASSPSGANNEQFF. The CDR3, as DNA: TGTGCCAGCAGCCCCAGCGGGGCTAACAATGAGCAGTTCTTC.